A selection of T cell receptor beta chains follows, all from one sample in a study of cytomegalovirus exposure and HLA in healthy donors. Measured with immunoSEQ multiplex PCR; TCRdb has only the in-frame clones, and not every one. Of some 150,000 clones listed, 55% to 70% are singletons. The material sequenced was PBMCs. The source is a woman aged 30 to 39 in good health and CMV-seropositive. Each CDR3 is given with its conserved first and last residue.

J gene: TRBJ2-4; V gene: TRBV19; CDR3 protein: CASSAGGREGKNIQYF
J gene: TRBJ1-1; V gene: TRBV29-1; CDR3 protein: CSVEDKVRRNTEAFF
J gene: TRBJ2-1; V gene: TRBV13; CDR3 protein: CASSYGGGYNEQFF
J gene: TRBJ1-2; V gene: TRBV7-8; CDR3 protein: CASSLTGAHNGYTF
J gene: TRBJ1-2; V gene: TRBV18; CDR3 protein: CASSPRGQGGDGYTF
J gene: TRBJ2-1; V gene: TRBV6-4; CDR3 protein: CASSDRQGPNEQFF
J gene: TRBJ1-6; V gene: TRBV5-6; CDR3 protein: CASSLGTGSNSPLHF
J gene: TRBJ2-7; V gene: TRBV18; CDR3 protein: CASSKAGDSYEQYF
J gene: TRBJ1-1; V gene: TRBV2; CDR3 protein: CASMKRNTEAFF
J gene: TRBJ1-1; V gene: TRBV29-1; CDR3 protein: CSGTGGELSAFF
J gene: TRBJ2-5; V gene: TRBV7-7; CDR3 protein: CASSLVVGGETQYF
J gene: TRBJ2-7; V gene: TRBV4-1; CDR3 protein: CASSAGTSGLYEQYF
J gene: TRBJ1-1; V gene: TRBV4-1; CDR3 protein: CASSLGTMNTEAFF
J gene: TRBJ2-7; V gene: TRBV4-2; CDR3 protein: CASSQDLAGVRTYEQYF
J gene: TRBJ1-2; V gene: TRBV5-1; CDR3 protein: CASSSNPAGEYGYTF
J gene: TRBJ2-1; V gene: TRBV10-2; CDR3 protein: CASSGIVGADEQFF
J gene: TRBJ2-2; V gene: TRBV9; CDR3 protein: CASSVAGGFRGELFF
J gene: TRBJ1-2; V gene: TRBV6-1; CDR3 protein: CASSEAPYGTGYGYTF
J gene: TRBJ2-1; V gene: TRBV7-7; CDR3 protein: CASSPTAGQGYNEQFF
J gene: TRBJ1-4; V gene: TRBV5-1; CDR3 protein: CASSSTVATNEKLFF
J gene: TRBJ1-1; V gene: TRBV2; CDR3 protein: CASVGGNMNTEAFF
J gene: TRBJ1-1; V gene: TRBV11-2; CDR3 protein: CASSPAPGGPTEAFF
J gene: TRBJ1-1; V gene: TRBV9; CDR3 protein: CASSVGGPTGTEAFF
J gene: TRBJ2-5; V gene: TRBV7-3; CDR3 protein: CASSFRQPQETQYF
J gene: TRBJ1-4; V gene: TRBV7-9; CDR3 protein: CASSLDRGEKLFF
J gene: TRBJ1-2; V gene: TRBV7-6; CDR3 protein: CASSLRGRETGKGYTF
J gene: TRBJ2-3; V gene: TRBV6-5; CDR3 protein: CASSYSSGRAGDTQYF
J gene: TRBJ1-2; V gene: TRBV28; CDR3 protein: CATIRGGAGYGYTF
J gene: TRBJ2-1; V gene: TRBV9; CDR3 protein: CASSVGPRTYNEQFF
J gene: TRBJ1-6; V gene: TRBV7-6; CDR3 protein: CASSLYDSLDSPLHF
J gene: TRBJ2-2; V gene: TRBV19; CDR3 protein: CASISYRSGVGTGELFF
J gene: TRBJ1-1; V gene: TRBV9; CDR3 protein: CASSVGRGAGNTEAFF
J gene: TRBJ1-4; V gene: TRBV10-3; CDR3 protein: CATTGGVEGEKLFF
J gene: TRBJ2-4; V gene: TRBV7-8; CDR3 protein: CASSLTAGRKNIQYF
J gene: TRBJ1-6; V gene: TRBV28; CDR3 protein: CASRPETGKFVSPLHF
J gene: TRBJ2-7; V gene: TRBV5-1; CDR3 protein: CASSRLPTSGIKGEQYF
J gene: TRBJ2-3; V gene: TRBV9; CDR3 protein: CASSAGVRSTDTQYF
J gene: TRBJ2-5; V gene: TRBV10-3; CDR3 protein: CAIRLGQSVQETQYF
J gene: TRBJ1-2; V gene: TRBV19; CDR3 protein: CASSNQGTNYGYTF
J gene: TRBJ1-1; V gene: TRBV21-1; CDR3 protein: CASSKAGGGLNTEAFF
J gene: TRBJ1-1; V gene: TRBV6-6; CDR3 protein: CASRQGNTEAFF
J gene: TRBJ2-5; V gene: TRBV30; CDR3 protein: CAWSQWGGSETQYF
J gene: TRBJ1-5; V gene: TRBV6-4; CDR3 protein: CASSDSTGGRQPQHF
J gene: TRBJ1-2; V gene: TRBV2; CDR3 protein: CASRRDISYYGYTF
J gene: TRBJ2-6; V gene: TRBV5-4; CDR3 protein: CASSLGPTGSGANVLTF
J gene: TRBJ1-1; V gene: TRBV7-6; CDR3 protein: CASSSEDRVLEAFF
J gene: TRBJ1-1; V gene: TRBV7-8; CDR3 protein: CASSLRGPNYGNTEAFF
J gene: TRBJ2-7; V gene: TRBV7-9; CDR3 protein: CASSWGVGAEQYF
J gene: TRBJ1-1; V gene: TRBV6-1; CDR3 protein: CASTWTVNTEAFF
J gene: TRBJ2-7; V gene: TRBV25-1; CDR3 protein: CASSESGGNYEQYF
J gene: TRBJ1-2; V gene: TRBV29-1; CDR3 protein: CSVEDGQGVYGYTF
J gene: TRBJ2-1; V gene: TRBV15; CDR3 protein: CATSREGALAGVNEQFF
J gene: TRBJ2-5; V gene: TRBV4-1; CDR3 protein: CASSQRRVEFGETQYF
J gene: TRBJ2-7; V gene: TRBV6-5; CDR3 protein: CASTTRTGRYEQYF
J gene: TRBJ2-7; V gene: TRBV19; CDR3 protein: CASSIGTAYEQYF
J gene: TRBJ2-5; V gene: TRBV27; CDR3 protein: CASSPPRTGRGETQYF